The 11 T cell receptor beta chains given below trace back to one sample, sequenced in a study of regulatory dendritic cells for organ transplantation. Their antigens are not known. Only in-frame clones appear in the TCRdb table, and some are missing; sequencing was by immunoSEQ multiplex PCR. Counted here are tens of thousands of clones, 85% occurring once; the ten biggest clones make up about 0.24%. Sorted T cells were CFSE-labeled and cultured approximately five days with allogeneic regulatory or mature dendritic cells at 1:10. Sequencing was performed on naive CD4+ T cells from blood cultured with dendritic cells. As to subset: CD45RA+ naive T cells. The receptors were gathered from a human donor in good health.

The CDR3 protein is CASRGGDYGYTF. In nucleotides, the CDR3 is TGTGCCAGCCGCGGGGGGGACTATGGCTACACCTTC. The V gene is TRBV19, the J gene TRBJ1-2, with D maybe TRBD1 (5 bases). V gave up 9 bases and J gave up 3 bases, with 11 bases separating them. The CDR3 is 12 residues long. CDR1 and CDR2 (germline): LNHDA, SQIVND (reference sequence).

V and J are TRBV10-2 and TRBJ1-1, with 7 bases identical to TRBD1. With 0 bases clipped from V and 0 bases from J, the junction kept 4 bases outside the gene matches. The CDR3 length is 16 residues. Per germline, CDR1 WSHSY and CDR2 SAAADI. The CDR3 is CASSESGTAVNTEAFF. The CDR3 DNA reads TGCGCCAGCAGTGAGTCGGGGACAGCCGTGAACACTGAAGCTTTCTTT.

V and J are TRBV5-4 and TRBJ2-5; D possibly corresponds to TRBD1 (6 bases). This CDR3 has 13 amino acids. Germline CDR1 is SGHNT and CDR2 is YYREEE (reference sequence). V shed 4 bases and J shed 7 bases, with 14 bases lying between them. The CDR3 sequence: CASSLDRSGTQYF. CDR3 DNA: TGTGCCAGCAGCCTAGACAGGTCCGGGACCCAGTACTTC.

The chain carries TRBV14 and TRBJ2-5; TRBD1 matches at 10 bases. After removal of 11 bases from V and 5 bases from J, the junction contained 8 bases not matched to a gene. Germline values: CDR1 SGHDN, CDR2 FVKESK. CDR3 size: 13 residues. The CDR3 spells CAGIRDRGETQYF. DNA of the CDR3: TGTGCCGGGATACGGGACAGGGGTGAGACCCAGTACTTC.

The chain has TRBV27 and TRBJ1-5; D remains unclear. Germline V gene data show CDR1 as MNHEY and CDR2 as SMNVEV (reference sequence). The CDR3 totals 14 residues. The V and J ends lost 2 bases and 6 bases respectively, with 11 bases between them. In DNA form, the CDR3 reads TGTGCCAGCAGTTTACTAGGGTTCGGTCAGCCCCAGCATTTT. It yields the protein CASSLLGFGQPQHF.

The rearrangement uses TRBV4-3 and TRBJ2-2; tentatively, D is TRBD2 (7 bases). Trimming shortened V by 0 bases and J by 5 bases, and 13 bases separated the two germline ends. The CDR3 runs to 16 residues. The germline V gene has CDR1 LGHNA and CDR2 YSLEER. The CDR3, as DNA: TGCGCCAGCAGCCAAGATGGGGGGGCAGGAACCGGGGAGCTGTTTTTT. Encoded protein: CASSQDGGAGTGELFF.

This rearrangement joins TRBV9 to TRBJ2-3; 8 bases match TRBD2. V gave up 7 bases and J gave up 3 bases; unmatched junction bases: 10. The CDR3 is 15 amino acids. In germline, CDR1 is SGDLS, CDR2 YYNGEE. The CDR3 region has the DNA TGTGCCAGCGGAAAGGACGGGGGGGTTACAGATACGCAGTATTTT. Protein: CASGKDGGVTDTQYF.

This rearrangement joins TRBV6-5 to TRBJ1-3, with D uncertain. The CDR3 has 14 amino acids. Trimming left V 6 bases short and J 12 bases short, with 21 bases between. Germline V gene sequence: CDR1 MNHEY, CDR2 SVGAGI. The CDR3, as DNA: TGTGCCAGCAGCCCCGACATGATCCCCCGGGGCATATATTTT. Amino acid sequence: CASSPDMIPRGIYF.

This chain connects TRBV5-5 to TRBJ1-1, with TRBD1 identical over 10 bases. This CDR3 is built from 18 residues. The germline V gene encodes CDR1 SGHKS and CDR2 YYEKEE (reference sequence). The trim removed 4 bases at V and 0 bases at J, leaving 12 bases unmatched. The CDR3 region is CASSTLFPGQGMNTEAFF. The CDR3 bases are TGTGCCAGCAGCACACTATTCCCGGGACAGGGGATGAACACTGAAGCTTTCTTT.

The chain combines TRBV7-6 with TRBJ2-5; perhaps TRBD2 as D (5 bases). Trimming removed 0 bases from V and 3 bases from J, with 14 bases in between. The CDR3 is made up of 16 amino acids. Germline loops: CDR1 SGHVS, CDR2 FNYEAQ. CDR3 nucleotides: TGTGCCAGCAGCTTAGCTAGGGAGTGGGCAAAAGAGACCCAGTACTTC. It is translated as CASSLAREWAKETQYF.

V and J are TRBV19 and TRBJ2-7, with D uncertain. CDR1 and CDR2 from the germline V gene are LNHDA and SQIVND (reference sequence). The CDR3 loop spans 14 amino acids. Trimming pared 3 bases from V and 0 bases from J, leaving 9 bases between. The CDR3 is CASSIRTGSYEQYF. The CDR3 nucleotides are TGTGCCAGTAGTATCCGGACGGGCTCCTACGAGCAGTACTTC.